This TCR beta chain was sequenced in a study of human T cells and chemical hapten exposure. The CDR3 has 15 amino acids. Germline V gives CDR1 MNHNY, CDR2 SVGAGI (reference sequence). Trimming took 4 bases from V and 2 from J, leaving 15 bases between them. This clonotype was seen more than once but under ten times. Antigen unknown. TCRdb ran MiXCR on the RACE reads and lists one entry per CDR3 protein. The profile shows about 120,000 distinct CDR3 sequences, about 13% of them singletons. The time point here: patch test 1, 2 weeks after DPC sensitization. Treatment meaning: therapeutic diphenylcyclopropenone sensitization with weekly scalp DPC. Study-wide results and caveats: Sensitizing with DPC caused no change in TCRs above 1 in 1000 frequency. Expanded TCRs formed significantly more large CDR3 similarity clusters than controls.

Sequences were derived from whole blood, sampled in connection with sensitization to the hapten diphenylcyclopropenone (DPC). The sequence was collected from a man younger than 35 with alopecia areata. Some clones in this sample may be carry-over from other donors' samples. The chain has TRBV6-6 and TRBJ2-7, with D perhaps being TRBD1 or TRBD2 (5 bases each). CDR3 sequence (DNA): TGTGCCAGCAGTTCGTCTGAGGGGCTCACCTACGAGCAGTACTTC. It is translated as CASSSSEGLTYEQYF.